This record looks at one TCR beta chain sequence and its context. Antigen specificity is unknown. Only in-frame clones appear in the TCRdb table, and some are missing; sequencing was by immunoSEQ multiplex PCR. The sample contains 180,000 or so clones, over 85% of which appear only once. There are 13 residues in the CDR3. The germline V gene has CDR1 MGHDK and CDR2 SYGVNS. V shed 3 bases and J 9 bases; nucleotides not matched to a gene: 1. The data originate from a study of T cell responses to AZD1222 COVID-19 vaccine. Study-level findings and limits: At 160-218 and 743-854, vaccine-associated CD4 TCRs were dominant, and they spanned spike.

The sample here was peripheral blood, taken 28 days after the second dose of the MenACWY control vaccine. This chain connects TRBV25-1 to TRBJ1-6; 8 nucleotides match TRBD1. This TCR came from an adult who received the MenACWY meningococcal vaccine as a control. The CDR3 here is CASSDRGRSPLHF. CDR3 DNA: TGTGCCAGCAGTGACAGGGGGCGTTCACCCCTCCACTTT.